These T cell receptor beta chains were read from a single sample in a study of T cell clusters in autoimmune cytopenias. TCRdb reprocessed the multiplex PCR reads and stores each CDR3 protein as one record, lacking DNA. Recorded for this sample: some 3,000 distinct CDR3 sequences. The sequencing input was peripheral blood. Receptors were obtained from a human donor with an autoimmune cytopenia or autoimmune hepatitis (not recorded which). Both conserved end residues are part of each CDR3. Rows give clone size only sometimes, using once, few, many, or a class for an expanded clone.

J: TRBJ1-2; V: TRBV11-3; size: medium-sized; CDR3: CASSLGTGAYGYTF
J: TRBJ2-2; V: TRBV19; size: medium-sized; CDR3: CASVLAGGSLGELFF
J: TRBJ2-2; V: TRBV5-6; size: medium-sized; CDR3: CASRLAGGNTGELFF
J: TRBJ2-6; V: TRBV6-1; size: .; CDR3: CASSRDRLTLSSGANVLTF
J: TRBJ2-7; V: TRBV5-6; size: medium-sized; CDR3: CASRTLMGESYEQYF
J: TRBJ2-6; V: TRBV19; size: medium-sized; CDR3: CASSWTSGVRGANVLTF
J: TRBJ1-1; V: TRBV12-3/TRBV12-4; size: .; CDR3: CASSSTMWGRTTEAFF
J: TRBJ1-1; V: TRBV27; size: medium-sized; CDR3: CASSLDGQGYTEAFF
J: TRBJ2-1; V: TRBV19; size: medium-sized; CDR3: CASTERGPYNEQFF
J: TRBJ2-5; V: TRBV20-1; size: .; CDR3: CSAPRLGLQETQYF
J: TRBJ2-3; V: TRBV6-2/TRBV6-3; size: .; CDR3: CASSTTAPLQYTQYF
J: TRBJ1-5; V: TRBV27; size: .; CDR3: CASSLYGTGLAGNQPQHF
J: TRBJ1-1; V: TRBV5-4; size: .; CDR3: CASSLPGQGAVGRTGEAFF
J: TRBJ1-2; V: TRBV5-1; size: .; CDR3: CASSLDRVGYTF
J: TRBJ2-7; V: TRBV6-5; size: medium-sized; CDR3: CASSYSWTTTYEQYF
J: TRBJ1-5; V: TRBV6-5; size: .; CDR3: CASSVGEGLGNQPQHF
J: TRBJ1-2; V: TRBV10-3; size: medium-sized; CDR3: CAISRDNYGYTF
J: TRBJ2-4; V: TRBV20-1; size: .; CDR3: CSASSGTAKNIQYF
J: TRBJ1-2; V: TRBV19; size: medium-sized; CDR3: CASSIGRGQGYTF
J: TRBJ1-2; V: TRBV11-2; size: .; CDR3: CASSLEFEGPKRAYGYTF
J: TRBJ1-2; V: TRBV27; size: medium-sized; CDR3: CASSDRGLYGYTF
J: TRBJ1-2; V: TRBV5-4; size: medium-sized; CDR3: CASTVTGGMHYGYTF
J: TRBJ2-1; V: TRBV19; size: medium-sized; CDR3: CASSINTYNEQFF
J: TRBJ2-1; V: TRBV6-5; size: medium-sized; CDR3: CASSAGLAGGVEQFF
J: TRBJ2-3; V: TRBV7-2; size: .; CDR3: CASSPTLAGSTDTQYF
J: TRBJ1-5; V: TRBV20-1; size: .; CDR3: CSALDRSNQPQHF
J: TRBJ2-7; V: TRBV5-1; size: .; CDR3: CASSLAQDYEQYF
J: TRBJ2-7; V: TRBV30; size: medium-sized; CDR3: CAWSLGAFEQYF
J: TRBJ2-5; V: TRBV20-1; size: .; CDR3: CSATRAGGPGETQYF
J: TRBJ1-5; V: TRBV30; size: medium-sized; CDR3: CAWSPGQASNQPQHF
J: TRBJ2-7; V: TRBV13; size: medium-sized; CDR3: CASSFSYEQYF
J: TRBJ1-2; V: TRBV20-1; size: .; CDR3: CSASPQTTNYGYTF
J: TRBJ2-7; V: TRBV6-5; size: medium-sized; CDR3: CASSASGQGAYEQYF
J: TRBJ1-5; V: TRBV6-4; size: .; CDR3: CAINGDSNQPQHF
J: TRBJ2-5; V: TRBV5-4; size: medium-sized; CDR3: CASSMTSAPQETQYF
J: TRBJ1-1; V: TRBV29-1; size: medium-sized; CDR3: CSVGVGSTEAFF
J: TRBJ2-1; V: TRBV5-6; size: medium-sized; CDR3: CASSFTSHYNEQFF
J: TRBJ1-1; V: TRBV11-1; size: medium-sized; CDR3: CASSRRNTEAFF
J: TRBJ2-7; V: TRBV6-1; size: medium-sized; CDR3: CASRPDGLYEQYF
J: TRBJ1-1; V: TRBV20-1; size: .; CDR3: CSATPGTVRTEAFF
J: TRBJ1-5; V: TRBV20-1; size: .; CDR3: CSARGPQGLNQPQHF
J: TRBJ1-1; V: TRBV15; size: medium-sized; CDR3: CATSREDEAFF
J: TRBJ2-1; V: TRBV12-3/TRBV12-4; size: medium-sized; CDR3: CASSLYRQGNTYNEQFF
J: TRBJ2-6; V: TRBV18; size: medium-sized; CDR3: CASHKQGMGANVLTF
J: TRBJ1-2; V: TRBV24-1; size: medium-sized; CDR3: CATSDPVSGYTF
J: TRBJ2-5; V: TRBV30; size: medium-sized; CDR3: CAWSVGETQYF
J: TRBJ1-2; V: TRBV19; size: medium-sized; CDR3: CASSRGGLANYGYTF
J: TRBJ1-2; V: TRBV7-2; size: .; CDR3: CASSLGSEPYYGYTF
J: TRBJ1-3; V: TRBV12-3/TRBV12-4; size: medium-sized; CDR3: CASSRGQGSSGNTIYF
J: TRBJ2-2; V: TRBV6-2/TRBV6-3; size: medium-sized; CDR3: CASSQTGGTGELFF
J: TRBJ2-1; V: TRBV21-1; size: .; CDR3: CASSKAPPGGLNNEQFF
J: TRBJ2-5; V: TRBV7-7; size: .; CDR3: CASSLRFTEETQYF
J: TRBJ1-1; V: TRBV6-5; size: medium-sized; CDR3: CASSSYRGTEAFF
J: TRBJ1-6; V: TRBV10-3; size: medium-sized; CDR3: CAISESGQVNSPLHF